A selection of T cell receptor beta chains follows, all from one sample in a study of blood T cell repertoires in COVID-19. The table came from immunoSEQ multiplex PCR; TCRdb's copy has only in-frame clones and leaves some out. The data contain approximately 300,000 clones, roughly 90% of them singletons. Sequenced material: peripheral blood. These receptors all come from a woman younger than 45 with COVID-19, enrolled during active disease. The CDR3 runs from the conserved cysteine through the conserved F or W. The D gene is left open where the match is weak. Clone size, where shown, is once, few, many, or a class for clones that have expanded.

CDR3nt	CDR3aa	d_gene	v_gene	j_gene	abundance
TGTGCCAGCAGGACATCCAACGAGCAGTACTTC	CASRTSNEQYF	-	TRBV28	TRBJ2-7	-
TGTGCCAGCAGCTTGAGGCCAGGGGGAACGTCCCAGTACTTC	CASSLRPGGTSQYF	TRBD1	TRBV5-5	TRBJ2-5	once
TGTGCCTGGAGTTTTAACAGGTTGGATGAGCAGTTCTTC	CAWSFNRLDEQFF	-	TRBV30	TRBJ2-1	-
TGTGCCAGCAAGGGGCCAGGGAATAACTATGGCTACACCTTC	CASKGPGNNYGYTF	-	TRBV7-9	TRBJ1-2	-
TGTGCCAGCCGTCAACAGGGCTCTGGAAACACCATATATTTT	CASRQQGSGNTIYF	-	TRBV28	TRBJ1-3	-
TGTGCCAGCAGTGATATGGGGGCCTTTCGTCGGGAGCAGTTCTTC	CASSDMGAFRREQFF	-	TRBV6-1	TRBJ2-1	once
TGTGCCAGCAGCCTACCGATGCGGGAGACCCAGTACTTC	CASSLPMRETQYF	-	TRBV7-2	TRBJ2-5	-
TGTGCCAGCAGTGAATTGAAGGCTAGTAACCCCGAGCAGTACTTC	CASSELKASNPEQYF	-	TRBV2	TRBJ2-7	few
TGTGCCAGCAGGCCTCTTGTCAGTCTGGTCGCCGTAGGCTACACCTTC	CASRPLVSLVAVGYTF	-	TRBV28	TRBJ1-2	-
TGTGCCAGCAGCGAGCCCGGGACTAGACCCCACGAGCAGTACTTC	CASSEPGTRPHEQYF	TRBD2	TRBV11-2	TRBJ2-7	-
TGTGCCAGCAGTTCATACAGGGGGCGATGGGAGCAGTACTTC	CASSSYRGRWEQYF	TRBD1	TRBV27	TRBJ2-7	-
TGTGCCAGCAGTTACCCGCAGGCCATAACCTACGAGCAGTACTTC	CASSYPQAITYEQYF	-	TRBV6-2/TRBV6-3	TRBJ2-7	once
TGTGCCAGCAGTGCGGAACAGTTTGCAACTAATGAAAAACTGTTTTTT	CASSAEQFATNEKLFF	-	TRBV2	TRBJ1-4	-
TGTGCCAGCTTAGGCGGGCCGTTCTATGGCTACACCTTC	CASLGGPFYGYTF	-	TRBV7-9	TRBJ1-2	-
TGTGCCAGCAGCTTGGCTCCAACAGGGAGGGAGTACAATGAGCAGTTCTTC	CASSLAPTGREYNEQFF	-	TRBV5-4	TRBJ2-1	-
TGTGCCAGCAGCGTCGGGACGCCAGGGGATGGCTACACCTTC	CASSVGTPGDGYTF	-	TRBV9	TRBJ1-2	-
TGTGCCAGCTCAGTGGTTCGAGCGGAGTACAATGAGCAGTTCTTC	CASSVVRAEYNEQFF	-	TRBV18	TRBJ2-1	once
TGTGCCAGCAGCTTGACTGCGAGCAATGAGCAGTTCTTC	CASSLTASNEQFF	-	TRBV5-4	TRBJ2-1	-
TGTGCCAGCAGCTTTCAGGGGGTAGACTATGGCTACACCTTC	CASSFQGVDYGYTF	TRBD1	TRBV5-5	TRBJ1-2	-
TGTGCCAGCAGCACCCGACACACAAACACCATATATTTT	CASSTRHTNTIYF	-	TRBV6-5	TRBJ1-3	-
TGTGCCAGCAGTGTCCAAATCACCTACGAGCAGTACTTC	CASSVQITYEQYF	-	TRBV2	TRBJ2-7	once
TGTGCCAGCAGCTTGTCCGGGACAGCCCTCTACGAGCAGTACTTC	CASSLSGTALYEQYF	TRBD1	TRBV5-4	TRBJ2-7	-
TGCGCCAGCAGCTCAGGACTAGCGGGAGGGCCCATAAGCGGTGAGCAGTTCTTC	CASSSGLAGGPISGEQFF	TRBD2	TRBV5-1	TRBJ2-1	-
TGTGCCATCAGTTCAGGGTCCCCTGAAGCTTTCTTT	CAISSGSPEAFF	-	TRBV10-3	TRBJ1-1	-
TGTGCCAGCAGGGCCAGGGATAATTCACCCCTCCACTTT	CASRARDNSPLHF	-	TRBV7-9	TRBJ1-6	-
TGTGCCAGCAGTGGACTAGTCACCTACGAGCAGTACTTC	CASSGLVTYEQYF	-	TRBV2	TRBJ2-7	-
TGTGCCAGCAGTCCCCAGGGGGGACAGATACAGTATTTT	CASSPQGGQIQYF	-	TRBV6-4	TRBJ2-3	-
TGTGCCAGCAGTAAGACAGGCTACGAGCAGTACTTC	CASSKTGYEQYF	-	TRBV6-5	TRBJ2-7	-
TGTGCCAGCAGTTTAGGTCTAGCGGGAGAGACCCAGTACTTC	CASSLGLAGETQYF	TRBD2	TRBV28	TRBJ2-5	once
TGTGCCAGCAGTTACTCGATCCCCGGGATGAACACTGAAGCTTTCTTT	CASSYSIPGMNTEAFF	-	TRBV6-6	TRBJ1-1	-
TGTGCCAGCAGCTCAGGACAGGAGGAAAAACTGTTTTTT	CASSSGQEEKLFF	TRBD1	TRBV7-9	TRBJ1-4	-
TGTGCCAGCAGCTACGGACAGGGTGAAGGCTACACCTTC	CASSYGQGEGYTF	TRBD1	TRBV6-5	TRBJ1-2	-
TGTGCCAGCAGCTTATCGACGGAGACCGGCACTGAAGCTTTCTTT	CASSLSTETGTEAFF	-	TRBV11-2	TRBJ1-1	-
TGTGCCTGGAGTACGGGGGTGAATTCACCCCTCCACTTT	CAWSTGVNSPLHF	-	TRBV30	TRBJ1-6	-
TGTGCCTGGAGTAAGAGGGCGCCCGGGACCGGGGAGCTGTTTTTT	CAWSKRAPGTGELFF	-	TRBV30	TRBJ2-2	-
TGTGCCACCAGTGATTTAGCTGACTATAATGAGCAGTTCTTC	CATSDLADYNEQFF	-	TRBV24-1	TRBJ2-1	-
TGTGCCAGCAGTGCAGTTGGCAGCGGGGAAAAACTGTTTTTT	CASSAVGSGEKLFF	-	TRBV27	TRBJ1-4	-
TGTGCCAGCAGCAGAGCTCTAGCGGGAGAATACGAGCAGTACTTC	CASSRALAGEYEQYF	TRBD2	TRBV11-2	TRBJ2-7	-
TGTGCCAGCAGCCAAGGCCCAAGCCAAGCGGCGACCTACGAGCAGTACTTC	CASSQGPSQAATYEQYF	-	TRBV7-8	TRBJ2-7	-
TGTGCCAGCAGCCAACGGGGCACAGATACGCAGTATTTT	CASSQRGTDTQYF	-	TRBV7-9	TRBJ2-3	-
TGCGCCAGCAGCCAAACTCGGGCTAGCGGATACAATGAGCAGTTCTTC	CASSQTRASGYNEQFF	TRBD2	TRBV4-1	TRBJ2-1	-
TGCGCCAGCAGCCAGGTGGGGGAGGGCTACTCTGGAAACACCATATATTTT	CASSQVGEGYSGNTIYF	-	TRBV4-1	TRBJ1-3	-
TGTGCCAGCAGCCTATCCCCCCGACGGGATCCCTATGGCTACACCTTC	CASSLSPRRDPYGYTF	-	TRBV12-1	TRBJ1-2	-
TGTGCCAGCAGTCCGAAATGGACAGGGGGGGCTTTCTTT	CASSPKWTGGAFF	TRBD1	TRBV12-3/TRBV12-4	TRBJ1-1	-
TGCGCCAGCAGTGAGTCGGGCAGGAACTATGGCTACACCTTC	CASSESGRNYGYTF	-	TRBV10-2	TRBJ1-2	-